Shown below are 27 T cell receptor beta chains from a single sample sequenced in a study of vaccination and CD4 T cells after COVID-19. An Oncomine TCR Beta short-read assay was used to sequence the DNA from cultured CD4+ T cells. TCRdb re-derived calls from the PCR reads in MiXCR, one entry per CDR3 protein. This table holds roughly 15,000 distinct CDR3 sequences, about 45% found once. The treatment was: roughly 10-day PBMC culture with coronavirus spike peptide pools or control peptides (ViraFEST assay). Their antigens are not known. The specimen sequenced was CD4+ T cells from blood, cultured in vitro. These receptors were collected from a human donor who had recovered from COVID-19.

The V call is TRBV18, the J call TRBJ2-7, with TRBD1 matching 11 bases. Trimming cost V 4 bases and J 1 base; bases outside gene matches: 6. Germline V gene lookup returns CDR1 KGHSH and CDR2 LQKENI. The CDR3 sequence is 16 residues long. The CDR3 sequence is CASSRTGQGVSYEQYF. The DNA of the CDR3 is TGTGCCAGCTCACGAACGGGACAGGGGGTTTCCTACGAGCAGTACTTC.

CDR3 nucleotide sequence: TGTGCCAGCAGCTTAGGGCGAAGGGGCGACTACGAGCAGTACTTC. Protein sequence: CASSLGRRGDYEQYF. The genes are TRBV7-8 and TRBJ2-7; TRBD1 is a possible D gene (5 bases). The CDR3 is 15 amino acids. Germline V gene lookup returns CDR1 SGHVS and CDR2 FQNEAQ. V gave up 1 base and J gave up 3 bases, with 13 bases separating them.

The chain links TRBV7-8 to TRBJ1-2, with 8 bases fitting TRBD1. J was trimmed by 3 bases and V by 1 base; bases with no gene match: 10. The length of the CDR3 is 17 residues. Germline V lookup: CDR1 SGHVS, CDR2 FQNEAQ. The CDR3 nucleotides read TGTGCCAGCAGCTTAGAAGGGCTCAGGGGGCGCGACTATGGCTACACCTTC. Amino acids: CASSLEGLRGRDYGYTF.

The chain is built from TRBV18 and TRBJ1-6; no firm D call. Germline V CDR1 and CDR2: KGHSH, LQKENI. The CDR3 has 16 residues. The V end was cut by 5 bases, the J end by 0 bases, with 11 bases between. CDR3 in amino acids: CASSSHSSSYNSPLHF. The CDR3 bases are TGTGCCAGCTCAAGCCATTCAAGCTCCTATAATTCACCCCTCCACTTT.

The genes are TRBV30 and TRBJ1-2; D gene uncertain. Germline CDR1 and CDR2: GTSNPN and SVGIG (reference sequence). Trimming took off 4 bases at V and 0 bases at J, with 12 bases between the two ends. This CDR3 spans 14 amino acids. CDR3 bases: TGTGCCTGGATAGACGAGGTCGCTAACTATGGCTACACCTTC. It is translated as CAWIDEVANYGYTF.

This clonotype was counted a few times. The chain recombines TRBV11-2 with TRBJ2-5, with D uncertain. The CDR3 is 13 amino acids. V shed 4 bases and J shed 8 bases, with 14 bases lying between them. Germline V lookup: CDR1 SGHAT, CDR2 FQNNGV. Here the CDR3 DNA reads TGTGCCAGCAGCTCCGGAGCCATGTCCACCCAGTACTTC. This gives the protein CASSSGAMSTQYF.

This chain links TRBV20-1 with TRBJ2-3, with 7 positions matching TRBD2. This CDR3 has 15 residues. Trimming at V came to 5 bases and at J to 6 bases, leaving 14 bases not matched to a gene. Germline CDR1 DFQATT, CDR2 SNEGSKA (reference sequence). CDR3 loop: CSAGASSGPLDTQYF. The CDR3, as DNA: TGCAGTGCTGGGGCTTCTAGCGGCCCCCTTGATACGCAGTATTTT.

The chain combines TRBV28 with TRBJ1-6, with 7 bases identical to TRBD1. CDR3 length: 15 residues. From germline, CDR1 is MDHEN and CDR2 SYDVKM. The V segment lost 2 bases and the J segment 7 bases; nucleotides outside the gene matches: 5. Here the CDR3 reads CASSLHQGDNSPLHF. The CDR3 nucleotides read TGTGCCAGCAGTTTACATCAGGGGGACAATTCACCCCTCCACTTT.

V usage is TRBV15 and J usage is TRBJ2-7, with D possibly TRBD1 on 6 matching bases. The CDR3 has 16 residues. The germline V and J ends were trimmed by 3 bases and 2 bases, with 17 bases remaining between them. Germline CDR1 reads LNHNV; CDR2 reads YYDKDF (reference sequence). In DNA, the CDR3 is TGTGCCACCAGCAGGGAGCTCCGGGACACTCCCTACGAGCAGTACTTC. This encodes CATSRELRDTPYEQYF.

The gene calls are TRBV30 and TRBJ2-6, with D possibly TRBD1 on 5 matching bases. Trimming shortened V by 2 bases and J by 4 bases, and 12 bases separated the two germline ends. The CDR3 length is 15 residues. Germline CDR1 GTSNPN, CDR2 SVGIG (reference sequence). The chain's CDR3 is CAWSMVRTGANVLTF. CDR3 nucleotides: TGTGCCTGGAGTATGGTGAGGACAGGGGCCAACGTCCTGACTTTC.

This clonotype turned up a few times. The chain has TRBV7-7 and TRBJ2-2, with 13 bases fitting TRBD2. Germline V gene sequence: CDR1 SSHAT, CDR2 FNYEAQ (reference sequence). V trimming: 5 bases; J trimming: 7 bases; junction bases outside the gene matches: 10. The CDR3 runs 17 residues. The DNA of the CDR3 is TGTGCCAGCAGCCGGGGACTAGCGGGATATAGTGGCGGGGAGCTGTTTTTT. Translation: CASSRGLAGYSGGELFF.

The chain joins TRBV11-2 to TRBJ2-3; 11 bases are shared with TRBD1. Germline trimming cut 2 bases from V and 3 bases from J; bases unmatched to any gene: 7. The CDR3 is made up of 17 amino acids. The germline gives CDR1 SGHAT, CDR2 FQNNGV. The CDR3 reads CASSLSPDRGRTDTQYF. As DNA, the CDR3 is TGTGCCAGCAGCTTATCCCCGGACAGGGGGCGTACAGATACGCAGTATTTT.

The rearrangement uses TRBV10-3 and TRBJ1-2; D is possibly TRBD1 (6 bases). The ends were cut back, 6 bases at V and 1 base at J, with 15 bases in the middle. CDR1 ENHRY and CDR2 SYGVKD come from the germline V gene. The CDR3 has 15 residues. The CDR3 loop reads CAIRAGGPGNYGYTF. As DNA, the CDR3 is TGTGCCATCAGGGCGGGGGGGCCGGGTAACTATGGCTACACCTTC.

The chain has TRBV2 and TRBJ1-6, with no clear D. The germline CDR1 and CDR2 sequences are SNHLY and FYNNEI. Trimming left V 7 bases short and J 0 bases short, with 7 bases between. The CDR3 extends over 14 amino acids. The CDR3, as DNA: TGTGCCAGCAAACAGAGCTCCTATAATTCACCCCTCCACTTT. It is translated as CASKQSSYNSPLHF.

The gene calls are TRBV12-3 or TRBV12-4 and TRBJ2-5; TRBD2 matches at 7 bases. The CDR3 extends over 15 amino acids. V lost 1 base, J lost 5 bases, and 7 bases stayed unmatched. CDR3 sequence reads: CASSLGLAGGETQYF. The CDR3, as DNA: TGTGCCAGCAGTTTAGGACTAGCAGGCGGCGAGACCCAGTACTTC.

The V gene is TRBV6-2 or TRBV6-3, the J gene TRBJ2-7, with 7 bases lining up with TRBD1. Germline CDR1 and CDR2: MNHEY and SVGEGT. This CDR3 region has 15 residues. Trimming took 2 bases from V and 2 from J; bases not matched to a gene: 6. The CDR3 DNA is TGTGCCAGCAGTTACCTGGGGACAGACACCTACGAGCAGTACTTC. Translation gives CASSYLGTDTYEQYF.

V is TRBV5-4 and J is TRBJ2-7; D tentatively reads TRBD1 or TRBD2 (5 bases each). The CDR3 has 14 residues. V was shortened by 5 bases and J by 6 bases, with 18 bases between the two germline ends. Per the germline V gene, CDR1 is SGHNT and CDR2 is YYREEE (reference sequence). The CDR3 coding sequence is TGTGCCAGCAGGCAACAAGGGACGGGAAGCGAGCAGTACTTC. Its protein is CASRQQGTGSEQYF.

This chain connects TRBV12-3 or TRBV12-4 to TRBJ2-5; no reliable D call. CDR3 length equals 12 residues. V was shortened by 4 bases and J by 8 bases, with 11 bases between the two germline ends. DNA of the CDR3: TGTGCCAGCAGTTCCACCCCCTCCACCCAGTACTTC. This sequence encodes CASSSTPSTQYF.

V usage is TRBV6-1 and J usage is TRBJ1-5; TRBD1 matches at 9 bases. CDR3 length: 16 residues. CDR1 is MNHNS and CDR2 is SASEGT in the germline V gene. V gave up 5 bases and J gave up 2 bases; unmatched junction bases: 7. The CDR3 loop reads CASSRTGDFGNQPQHF. CDR3 in DNA: TGTGCCAGCAGTAGGACAGGGGACTTCGGCAATCAGCCCCAGCATTTT.

The chain has TRBV11-2 and TRBJ2-5; D is unresolved. Trimming shortened V by 2 bases and J by 0 bases, and 10 bases separated the two germline ends. The CDR3 length is 15 residues. In germline, CDR1 is SGHAT, CDR2 FQNNGV. In DNA form, the CDR3 reads TGTGCCAGCAGCTTAAGTGGGCACCACCAAGAGACCCAGTACTTC. Encoded protein: CASSLSGHHQETQYF.

J is TRBJ2-7 and V is TRBV9; a weak D match, TRBD1 (6 bases). V was cut by 8 bases and J by 1 base, with 19 bases left in between. Germline CDR1 reads SGDLS; CDR2 reads YYNGEE. The length of the CDR3 is 15 residues. In nucleotides, the CDR3 is TGTGCCAGTACCCCGGGGCAGGGGTCATCCTACGAGCAGTACTTC. Protein sequence: CASTPGQGSSYEQYF.

This chain connects TRBV7-2 to TRBJ2-2; 12 bases fit TRBD2. This CDR3 region has 16 residues. Per the germline V gene, CDR1 is SGHTA and CDR2 is FQGNSA. J gave up 4 bases and V 5 bases, and 5 bases lay outside the gene matches. CDR3 residues: CASSPTSGRSTGELFF. The CDR3, as DNA: TGTGCCAGCAGCCCAACTAGCGGGAGGTCCACCGGGGAGCTGTTTTTT.

This clonotype came up once. This chain joins TRBV19 and TRBJ1-2; TRBD1 matches 7 bases. With V trimmed by 8 bases and J by 3 bases, 9 bases remained unmatched. The germline V gene has CDR1 LNHDA and CDR2 SQIVND (reference sequence). The CDR3 contains 14 residues. The chain's CDR3 is CASRNTDRYYGYTF. CDR3 in DNA: TGTGCCAGTCGGAACACGGACAGGTACTATGGCTACACCTTC.

The V call is TRBV29-1, the J call TRBJ1-2; 8 nucleotides match TRBD1. Trimming at V came to 7 bases and at J to 4 bases, leaving 14 bases not matched to a gene. Germline V lookup: CDR1 SQVTM, CDR2 ANQGSEA. The CDR3 totals 15 residues. The CDR3 coding sequence is TGCAGCGACGAAGGCTCTCAGGGGGCTGGCTATGGCTACACCTTC. Its protein is CSDEGSQGAGYGYTF.

This clonotype is labeled as medium-sized. The V gene is TRBV7-9, the J gene TRBJ1-1; perhaps TRBD1 as D (5 bases). The length of the CDR3 is 14 residues. V dropped 1 base and J dropped 5 bases, with 11 bases sitting between them. CDR1 and CDR2 (germline): SEHNR, FQNEAQ (reference sequence). As DNA, the CDR3 is TGTGCCAGCAGCTTAGGGCAGGGTCAAACTGAAGCTTTCTTT. It translates to CASSLGQGQTEAFF. Based on the CDR3 plus reference TRBV7-9 and TRBJ1-1, the full variable domain is DTGVSQNPRHKITKRGQNVTFRCDPISEHNRLYWYRQTLGQGPEFLTYFQNEAQLEKSRLLSDRFSAERPKGSFSTLEIQRTEQGDSAMYLCASSLGQGQTEAFFGQGTRLTVV.

This clonotype was observed a few times. The chain links TRBV15 to TRBJ1-5; 8 nucleotides line up with TRBD1. The V segment lost 2 bases and the J segment 4 bases; nucleotides outside the gene matches: 4. This CDR3 contains 15 residues. Germline CDR1 LNHNV, CDR2 YYDKDF (reference sequence). Here the CDR3 DNA reads TGTGCCACCAGCAGAACTCAGGGGGCAAATCAGCCCCAGCATTTT. Encoded protein: CATSRTQGANQPQHF.

The V call is TRBV6-1, the J call TRBJ2-3; D gene ambiguous. CDR1 and CDR2 (germline): MNHNS, SASEGT. CDR3 length: 12 amino acids. The ends were cut back, 4 bases at V and 0 bases at J, with 2 bases in the middle. The CDR3 DNA sequence: TGTGCCAGCAGTGTTAGCACAGATACGCAGTATTTT. It encodes CASSVSTDTQYF.